A selection of T cell receptor beta chains follows, all from one sample in a study of regulatory T cells in long-lasting Graves disease. Each CDR3 protein is one row after TCRdb ran MiXCR on the multiplex PCR reads. The sample carries 400,000 to 600,000 distinct CDR3 sequences, 20% to 25% recorded once. Sequencing used peripheral blood mononuclear cells (PBMCs), obtained when the disease was refractory, from a patient treated with antithyroid drugs. The receptors come from a female donor with Graves disease. The CDR3 runs from the conserved cysteine through the conserved F or W. Fields, in order: CDR3 DNA, CDR3 protein, J gene, V gene, D gene, clone size. A D gene is named only where the DNA matches it firmly. Clone size is not always given. Where it is, it says once, few, many or a class for expanded clones.

cdr3_nt: TGTGCCAGCAGCCCTAGCGGGAGGGCAACAGATACGCAGTATTTT; cdr3_aa: CASSPSGRATDTQYF; j_call: TRBJ2-3; v_call: TRBV7-9; d_call: TRBD2; clone_size: -
cdr3_nt: TGTGCCAGCAGCTTATCCCTAGGCAGGGGTTACGAGCAGTACTTC; cdr3_aa: CASSLSLGRGYEQYF; j_call: TRBJ2-7; v_call: TRBV11-2; d_call: -; clone_size: many
cdr3_nt: TGCAGTGCAGCGACTAGAACAAACACCGGGGAGCTGTTTTTT; cdr3_aa: CSAATRTNTGELFF; j_call: TRBJ2-2; v_call: TRBV20-1; d_call: -; clone_size: -
cdr3_nt: TGTGCCAGCAGCTTAAGGCGGCAGGGGGAAGAAAAACTGTTTTTT; cdr3_aa: CASSLRRQGEEKLFF; j_call: TRBJ1-4; v_call: TRBV7-9; d_call: TRBD1; clone_size: -
cdr3_nt: TGTGCCATCAGTGAGAAACAGGCTTCAACTAATGAAAAACTGTTTTTT; cdr3_aa: CAISEKQASTNEKLFF; j_call: TRBJ1-4; v_call: TRBV10-3; d_call: -; clone_size: many
cdr3_nt: TGCGCCAGCAGCACGGGCCTCGGGACAGGGGGCTACGAGCAGTACTTC; cdr3_aa: CASSTGLGTGGYEQYF; j_call: TRBJ2-7; v_call: TRBV5-1; d_call: TRBD1; clone_size: few
cdr3_nt: TGTGCCAGACAGGAGACTATGAACACTGAAGCTTTCTTT; cdr3_aa: CARQETMNTEAFF; j_call: TRBJ1-1; v_call: TRBV2; d_call: -; clone_size: many
cdr3_nt: TGTGCCAGCAGCCAAGTTGAGGGCACTGAAGCTTTCTTT; cdr3_aa: CASSQVEGTEAFF; j_call: TRBJ1-1; v_call: TRBV3-1; d_call: -; clone_size: many
cdr3_nt: TGTGCCAGCAGTTTCCCCTTCAGGGATTCACCCCTCCACTTT; cdr3_aa: CASSFPFRDSPLHF; j_call: TRBJ1-6; v_call: TRBV12-3/TRBV12-4; d_call: -; clone_size: many
cdr3_nt: TGTGCCACCAAAACAGGCGGACTGGGGGACTACGAGCAGTACTTC; cdr3_aa: CATKTGGLGDYEQYF; j_call: TRBJ2-7; v_call: TRBV27; d_call: -; clone_size: many
cdr3_nt: TGTGCCAGCAGACAGGGGATCAATCAGCCCCAGCATTTT; cdr3_aa: CASRQGINQPQHF; j_call: TRBJ1-5; v_call: TRBV6-1; d_call: TRBD1; clone_size: many
cdr3_nt: TGTGCCAGCAGCCCAAGGAGGGCCTATGACACCGGGGAGCTGTTTTTT; cdr3_aa: CASSPRRAYDTGELFF; j_call: TRBJ2-2; v_call: TRBV7-9; d_call: -; clone_size: -
cdr3_nt: TGTGCCAGCAGCTTAGATCGAGGGACCGCAGAGACCCAGTACTTC; cdr3_aa: CASSLDRGTAETQYF; j_call: TRBJ2-5; v_call: TRBV11-2; d_call: -; clone_size: many
cdr3_nt: TGCAGCGTTGACGGTCAGGGCGGAGAGACCCAGTACTTC; cdr3_aa: CSVDGQGGETQYF; j_call: TRBJ2-5; v_call: TRBV29-1; d_call: -; clone_size: -
cdr3_nt: TGTGCCAGCAGCTCCGAGGGGGGGCCGGGTCAGCCCCAGCATTTT; cdr3_aa: CASSSEGGPGQPQHF; j_call: TRBJ1-5; v_call: TRBV6-1; d_call: -; clone_size: -
cdr3_nt: TGTGCCAGCAGCTATATGCTGAAAGAGACCCAGTACTTC; cdr3_aa: CASSYMLKETQYF; j_call: TRBJ2-5; v_call: TRBV13; d_call: -; clone_size: many
cdr3_nt: TGTGCCAGTACCTCAACCAGGGCCAACTCTGGAAACACCATATATTTT; cdr3_aa: CASTSTRANSGNTIYF; j_call: TRBJ1-3; v_call: TRBV6-4; d_call: -; clone_size: -
cdr3_nt: TGTGCCAGCAGTGGGGGACTAGCGGGAGAGTTTGAGACCCAGTACTTC; cdr3_aa: CASSGGLAGEFETQYF; j_call: TRBJ2-5; v_call: TRBV6-1; d_call: TRBD2; clone_size: many
cdr3_nt: TGTGCCAGCCTGGATCCTAGCACAGATACGCAGTATTTT; cdr3_aa: CASLDPSTDTQYF; j_call: TRBJ2-3; v_call: TRBV6-1; d_call: -; clone_size: few
cdr3_nt: TGTGCCAGCAGTTACTCTGAACTAGATCAAGAGACCCAGTACTTC; cdr3_aa: CASSYSELDQETQYF; j_call: TRBJ2-5; v_call: TRBV6-5; d_call: -; clone_size: -
cdr3_nt: TGTGCCAGCACCAGGGTTAATGAAAAACTGTTTTTT; cdr3_aa: CASTRVNEKLFF; j_call: TRBJ1-4; v_call: TRBV2; d_call: -; clone_size: many
cdr3_nt: TGTGCCAGCAGCGTAGCCCCCGGGACAGGGGGTGGTAACTATGGCTACACCTTC; cdr3_aa: CASSVAPGTGGGNYGYTF; j_call: TRBJ1-2; v_call: TRBV9; d_call: TRBD1; clone_size: few
cdr3_nt: TGTGCCAGCAGTTTACCCGCCAGGGACCATCAGCCCCAGCATTTT; cdr3_aa: CASSLPARDHQPQHF; j_call: TRBJ1-5; v_call: TRBV28; d_call: -; clone_size: many
cdr3_nt: TGTGCCAGCAGCTTAGACGACAGACTTGGCTACACCTTC; cdr3_aa: CASSLDDRLGYTF; j_call: TRBJ1-2; v_call: TRBV13; d_call: -; clone_size: few
cdr3_nt: TGTGCCAGCAGCTTAGGACAGGGAGAGACCCAGTACTTC; cdr3_aa: CASSLGQGETQYF; j_call: TRBJ2-5; v_call: TRBV7-9; d_call: TRBD1; clone_size: many
cdr3_nt: TGTGCCAGCAGTTTACAGCGGGAGGGCCTCTACGAGCAGTACTTC; cdr3_aa: CASSLQREGLYEQYF; j_call: TRBJ2-7; v_call: TRBV12-3/TRBV12-4; d_call: TRBD2; clone_size: many
cdr3_nt: TGCAGCGTAAGGCGGGGGGAGAGGCAGCAGTACTTC; cdr3_aa: CSVRRGERQQYF; j_call: TRBJ2-7; v_call: TRBV29-1; d_call: TRBD2; clone_size: many
cdr3_nt: TGTGCCAGCAGTTTGATGACCACTAGCACAGATACGCAGTATTTT; cdr3_aa: CASSLMTTSTDTQYF; j_call: TRBJ2-3; v_call: TRBV27; d_call: -; clone_size: few
cdr3_nt: TGTGCCAGCAGTGAAGCTTGGGGGGCTACAGATACGCAGTATTTT; cdr3_aa: CASSEAWGATDTQYF; j_call: TRBJ2-3; v_call: TRBV2; d_call: -; clone_size: few
cdr3_nt: TGTGCCAGCAGATCCAGGAGGGTCGGGACCTACGAGCAGTACTTC; cdr3_aa: CASRSRRVGTYEQYF; j_call: TRBJ2-7; v_call: TRBV6-2/TRBV6-3; d_call: -; clone_size: many
cdr3_nt: TGTGCCAGCTCACAAAATCCCGGATACTCCTACGAGCAGTACTTC; cdr3_aa: CASSQNPGYSYEQYF; j_call: TRBJ2-7; v_call: TRBV11-2; d_call: -; clone_size: -
cdr3_nt: TGTGCCACCCGGGAGGATTACACCGGGGAGCTGTTTTTT; cdr3_aa: CATREDYTGELFF; j_call: TRBJ2-2; v_call: TRBV12-3/TRBV12-4; d_call: TRBD2; clone_size: many
cdr3_nt: TGTGCCAGCAGCTTCGGACAGGGGGCAAGGGGCTACACCTTC; cdr3_aa: CASSFGQGARGYTF; j_call: TRBJ1-2; v_call: TRBV13; d_call: TRBD1; clone_size: few
cdr3_nt: TGTGCCAGCAGCCTCCGCGGGGAGAGCTCCTACGAGCAGTACTTC; cdr3_aa: CASSLRGESSYEQYF; j_call: TRBJ2-7; v_call: TRBV3-1; d_call: -; clone_size: many
cdr3_nt: TGCAGCGCCATCAGTTACACTGAAGCTTTCTTT; cdr3_aa: CSAISYTEAFF; j_call: TRBJ1-1; v_call: TRBV29-1; d_call: -; clone_size: -
cdr3_nt: TGTGCCAGCAACCGCCTGGGACAGGGCGGAGGAGAGACCCAGTACTTC; cdr3_aa: CASNRLGQGGGETQYF; j_call: TRBJ2-5; v_call: TRBV25-1; d_call: TRBD1; clone_size: few
cdr3_nt: TGTGCCAGCAGCGCCCCGGGGTCTTACTCCTACGAGCAGTACTTC; cdr3_aa: CASSAPGSYSYEQYF; j_call: TRBJ2-7; v_call: TRBV28; d_call: -; clone_size: many